Included here is one T cell receptor (beta chain) sequence, with context. Its antigen is unknown. The CDR3 consists of 13 residues. Germline CDR1 is SGDLS and CDR2 is YYNGEE. The ends were cut back, 3 bases at V and 4 bases at J, with 8 bases in the middle. This entry is derived from a study of blood T cells in healthy people across ages. Study observations and caveats: While age rose, TCR beta diversity per million T cells dropped in a roughly linear way. In long-lived donors, naive CD4+ cell counts and diversity exceeded those of aged donors.

The study drew donors from healthy Caucasian individuals in Russia aged about 6 to 100. Sample-barcoded 5' priming and a J-beta primer mix drove a second PCR of about 6 to 12 cycles. A 12-random-nucleotide template-switch adaptor tagged each cDNA molecule. TCRdb reprocessed the 5' RACE reads with MiXCR, giving one entry per CDR3 protein. The repertoire consists of fewer than 800,000 distinct CDR3 sequences, with 45% to 50% occurring once and the leading ten covering 30% to 40%. The gene calls are TRBV9 and TRBJ2-1, with unresolved D. The receptor comes from a woman aged 60-70 years in good health. Specimen: blood. CDR3 amino acids: CASSGQLYNEQFF. CDR3 in DNA: TGTGCCAGCAGCGGACAACTTTACAATGAGCAGTTCTTC.